A single sample is the source of the 6 T cell receptor beta chains below, sequenced in a study of T-cell memory formation after mild COVID-19. TCRdb re-called the 5' RACE reads through MiXCR, storing one row per CDR3 protein. This table has approximately 260,000 distinct CDR3 sequences, roughly a sixth appearing once. Sequences were obtained from PBMCs or a T cell subset sorted from them (not recorded which). The source of these receptors is a man between 18 and 35 years old who had mild COVID-19 (a few samples of this study predate the infection). Cell type and time point are not known.

In this sample, this clonotype turned up a few times. The V gene is TRBV12-3 or TRBV12-4, the J gene TRBJ1-6; D is unclear. The CDR3 contains 11 residues. The germline V and J ends were trimmed by 5 bases and 14 bases, with 10 bases remaining between them. The CDR3 region has the DNA TGTGCCAGCAGTCTCCTCGGCACCCTCCACTTT. Protein product: CASSLLGTLHF.

This chain connects TRBV20-1 to TRBJ2-3, with 10 bases lining up with TRBD2. The germline V gene has CDR1 DFQATT and CDR2 SNEGSKA (reference sequence). The CDR3 length is 16 residues. V lost 0 bases to trimming and J lost 2 bases; unmatched junction nucleotides: 5. This CDR3 reads CSARDLLAGHTDTQYF. The CDR3 DNA reads TGCAGTGCTAGAGACCTACTAGCGGGGCACACAGATACGCAGTATTTT.

In this sample, this clonotype turned up a few times. The chain has TRBV4-3 and TRBJ2-3; tentatively, D is TRBD2 (6 bases). Looked up from germline, CDR1 is LGHNA and CDR2 is YSLEER. V lost 1 base, J lost 2 bases, and 16 bases lay in between. The CDR3 is made up of 17 amino acids. The CDR3 loop reads CASSQGAGTGLTDTQYF. As DNA, the CDR3 is TGCGCCAGCAGCCAAGGGGCCGGGACTGGGCTCACAGATACGCAGTATTTT.

This clonotype showed up many times. This rearrangement joins TRBV3-1 to TRBJ2-5; D is possibly TRBD2 (7 bases). Deletions cut 3 bases from V and 7 bases from J, with 18 bases between. Per germline, CDR1 LGHDT and CDR2 YNNKEL (reference sequence). The CDR3 runs to 15 residues. CDR3 nucleotide sequence: TGTGCCAGCAGCCATTCCTCGGGGGGCCTGGGGACCCAGTACTTC. Its protein product is CASSHSSGGLGTQYF.

This clonotype was detected a few times. V is TRBV15 and J is TRBJ1-2, with D hard to call. This CDR3 comprises 14 residues. V was shortened by 6 bases and J by 5 bases, with 16 bases between the two germline ends. The germline gives CDR1 LNHNV, CDR2 YYDKDF (reference sequence). The CDR3 region has the DNA TGTGCCACCAGTAGTCGAGGGCGAGATTATGGCTACACCTTC. Translating it yields CATSSRGRDYGYTF.

This chain connects TRBV15 to TRBJ2-5; 16 bases match TRBD2. Germline CDR1 is LNHNV and CDR2 is YYDKDF (reference sequence). The CDR3 is made up of 19 amino acids. The junction had 9 bases not matched to a gene; V was cut back by 0 bases and J by 5 bases. The CDR3 is CATSRDPPGTSGGGETQYF. CDR3 sequence (DNA): TGTGCCACCAGCAGAGATCCGCCCGGGACTAGCGGGGGGGGGGAGACCCAGTACTTC.